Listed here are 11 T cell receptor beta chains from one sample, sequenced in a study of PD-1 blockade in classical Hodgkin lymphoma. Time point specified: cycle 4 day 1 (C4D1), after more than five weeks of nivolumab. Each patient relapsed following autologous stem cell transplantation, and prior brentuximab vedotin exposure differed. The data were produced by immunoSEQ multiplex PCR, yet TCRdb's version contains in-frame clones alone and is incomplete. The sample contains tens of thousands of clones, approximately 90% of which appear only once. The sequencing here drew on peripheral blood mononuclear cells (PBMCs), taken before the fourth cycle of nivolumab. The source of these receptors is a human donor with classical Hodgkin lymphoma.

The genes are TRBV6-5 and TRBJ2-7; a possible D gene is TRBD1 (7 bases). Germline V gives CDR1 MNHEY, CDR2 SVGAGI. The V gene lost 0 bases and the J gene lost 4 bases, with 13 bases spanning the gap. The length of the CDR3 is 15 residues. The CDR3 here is CASSYSAGQPYEQYF. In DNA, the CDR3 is TGTGCCAGCAGTTACTCGGCGGGACAGCCTTACGAGCAGTACTTC.

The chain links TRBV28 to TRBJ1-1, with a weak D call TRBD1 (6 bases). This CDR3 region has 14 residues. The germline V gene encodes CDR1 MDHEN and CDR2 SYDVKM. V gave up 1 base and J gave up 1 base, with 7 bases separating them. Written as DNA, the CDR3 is TGTGCCAGCAGTTTATCGGACAGGAACACTGAAGCTTTCTTT. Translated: CASSLSDRNTEAFF.

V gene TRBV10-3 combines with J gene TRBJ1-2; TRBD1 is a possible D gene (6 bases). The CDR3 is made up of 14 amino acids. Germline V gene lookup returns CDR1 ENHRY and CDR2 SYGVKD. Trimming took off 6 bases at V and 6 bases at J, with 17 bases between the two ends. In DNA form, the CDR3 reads TGTGCCATCAGCGATAGTGAGGGGGAGAATGGCTACACCTTC. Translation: CAISDSEGENGYTF.

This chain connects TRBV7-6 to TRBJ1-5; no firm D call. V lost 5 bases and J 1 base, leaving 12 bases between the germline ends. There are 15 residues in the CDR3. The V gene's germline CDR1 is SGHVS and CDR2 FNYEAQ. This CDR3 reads CASSDLGGSNQPQHF. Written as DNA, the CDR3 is TGTGCCAGCAGCGACCTTGGCGGCAGCAATCAGCCCCAGCATTTT.

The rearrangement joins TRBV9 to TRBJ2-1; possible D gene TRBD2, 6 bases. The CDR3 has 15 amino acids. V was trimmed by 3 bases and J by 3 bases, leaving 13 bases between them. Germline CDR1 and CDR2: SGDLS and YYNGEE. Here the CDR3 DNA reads TGTGCCAGCAGCGAGGAGGGACTGGACTACAATGAGCAGTTCTTC. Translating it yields CASSEEGLDYNEQFF.

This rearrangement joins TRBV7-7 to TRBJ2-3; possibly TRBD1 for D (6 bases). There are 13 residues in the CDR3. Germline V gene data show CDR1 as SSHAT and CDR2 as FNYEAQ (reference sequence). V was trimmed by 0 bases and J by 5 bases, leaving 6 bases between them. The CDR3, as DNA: TGTGCCAGCAGCTTAGCGGGACAAGATACGCAGTATTTT. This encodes CASSLAGQDTQYF.

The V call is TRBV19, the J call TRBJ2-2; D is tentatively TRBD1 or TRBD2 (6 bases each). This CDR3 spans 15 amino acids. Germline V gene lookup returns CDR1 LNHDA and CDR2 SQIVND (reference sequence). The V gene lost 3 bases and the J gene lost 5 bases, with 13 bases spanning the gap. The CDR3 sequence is CASSISGAGTGELFF. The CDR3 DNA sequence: TGTGCCAGTAGTATTTCGGGGGCCGGGACCGGGGAGCTGTTTTTT.

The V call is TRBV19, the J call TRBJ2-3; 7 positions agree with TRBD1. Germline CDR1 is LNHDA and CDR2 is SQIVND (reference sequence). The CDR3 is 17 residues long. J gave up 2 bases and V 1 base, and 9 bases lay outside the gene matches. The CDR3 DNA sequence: TGTGCCAGTAGTATAGTGTCGGACAGGCGGAACACAGATACGCAGTATTTT. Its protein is CASSIVSDRRNTDTQYF. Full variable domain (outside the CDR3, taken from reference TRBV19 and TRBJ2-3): DGGITQSPKYLFRKEGQNVTLSCEQNLNHDAMYWYRQDPGQGLRLIYYSQIVNDFQKGDIAEGYSVSREKKESFPLTVTSAQKNPTAFYLCASSIVSDRRNTDTQYFGPGTRLTVL.

The CDR3 region is CASSTSDRGNGYTF. The CDR3 nucleotides read TGTGCCAGCAGTACCTCCGACAGGGGAAATGGCTACACCTTC. V gene TRBV6-6 combines with J gene TRBJ1-2; 8 bases are a match to TRBD1. The CDR3 length is 14 residues. Germline lookup yields CDR1 MNHNY and CDR2 SVGAGI (reference sequence). The ends lost 5 bases at V and 6 bases at J; junction bases unmatched: 8.

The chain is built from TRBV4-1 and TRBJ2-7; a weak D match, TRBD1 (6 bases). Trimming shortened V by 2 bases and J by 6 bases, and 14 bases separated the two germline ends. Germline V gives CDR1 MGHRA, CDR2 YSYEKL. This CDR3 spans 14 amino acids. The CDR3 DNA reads TGCGCCAGCAGCCAATGGGACATCGGTCCCGAGCAGTACTTC. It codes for CASSQWDIGPEQYF.

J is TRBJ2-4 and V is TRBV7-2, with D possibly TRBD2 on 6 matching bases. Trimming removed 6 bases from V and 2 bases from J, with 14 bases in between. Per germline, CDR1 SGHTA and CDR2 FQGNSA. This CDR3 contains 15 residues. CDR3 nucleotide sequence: TGTGCCAGCAGACGAACGGGGGTAACCAAAAACATTCAGTACTTC. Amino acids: CASRRTGVTKNIQYF.